Sequencing of this T cell receptor (beta chain) was carried out in a study of shared clonotypes between healthy human individuals. Clones were read by immunoSEQ multiplex PCR, and TCRdb kept only the in-frame ones, dropping some. The sample consists of nearly 500,000 clones, 76% of them appearing once. This TCR came from a middle-aged woman in good health. Some clones in this sample may be carry-over from other donors' samples. Specimen: PBMCs.

CDR3 protein: CASRDPAGDSETQYF. As DNA, the CDR3 is TGCGCCAGCAGGGATCCAGCGGGAGATTCGGAGACCCAGTACTTC. The chain is built from TRBV5-1 and TRBJ2-5, with TRBD2 identical over 8 bases. Trimming cost V 5 bases and J 5 bases; bases outside gene matches: 11. Germline V gene data show CDR1 as SGHRS and CDR2 as YFSETQ. The length of the CDR3 is 15 residues. The whole variable domain, filled in from reference TRBV5-1 and TRBJ2-5, reads KAGVTQTPRYLIKTRGQQVTLSCSPISGHRSVSWYQQTPGQGLQFLFEYFSETQRNKGNFPGRFSGRQFSNSRSEMNVSTLELGDSALYLCASRDPAGDSETQYFGPGTRLLVL.